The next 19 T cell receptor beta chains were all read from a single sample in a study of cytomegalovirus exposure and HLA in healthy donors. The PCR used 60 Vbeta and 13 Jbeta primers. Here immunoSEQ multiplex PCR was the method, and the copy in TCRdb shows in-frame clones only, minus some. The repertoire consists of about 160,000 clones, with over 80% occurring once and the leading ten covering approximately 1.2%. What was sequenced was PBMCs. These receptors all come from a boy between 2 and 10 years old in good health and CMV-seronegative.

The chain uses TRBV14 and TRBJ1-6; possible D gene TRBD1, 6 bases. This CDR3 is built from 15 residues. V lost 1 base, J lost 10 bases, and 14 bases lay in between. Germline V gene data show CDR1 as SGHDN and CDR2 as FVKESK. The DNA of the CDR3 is TGTGCCAGCAGCCAAGGTAACCTACAGGGATCACCCCTCCACTTT. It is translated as CASSQGNLQGSPLHF.

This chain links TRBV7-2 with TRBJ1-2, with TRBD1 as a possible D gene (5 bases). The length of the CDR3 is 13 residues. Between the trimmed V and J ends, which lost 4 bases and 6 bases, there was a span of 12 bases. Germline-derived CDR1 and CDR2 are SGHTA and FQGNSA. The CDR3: CASSSSGGDGYTF. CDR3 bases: TGTGCCAGCAGCTCAAGCGGGGGGGATGGCTACACCTTC.

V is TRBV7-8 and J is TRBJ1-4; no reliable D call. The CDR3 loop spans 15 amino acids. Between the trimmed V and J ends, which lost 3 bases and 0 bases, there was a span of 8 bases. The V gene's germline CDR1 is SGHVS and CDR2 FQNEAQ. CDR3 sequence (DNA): TGTGCCAGCAGCTTGGAGGGCGCAACTAATGAAAAACTGTTTTTT. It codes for CASSLEGATNEKLFF. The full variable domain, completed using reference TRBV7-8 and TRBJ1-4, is GAGVSQSPRYKVAKRGQDVALRCDPISGHVSLFWYQQALGQGPEFLTYFQNEAQLDKSGLPSDRFFAERPEGSVSTLKIQRTQQEDSAVYLCASSLEGATNEKLFFGSGTQLSVL.

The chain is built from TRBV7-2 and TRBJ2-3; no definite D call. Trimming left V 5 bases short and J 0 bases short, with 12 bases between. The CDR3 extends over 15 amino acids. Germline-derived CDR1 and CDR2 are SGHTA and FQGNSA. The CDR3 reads CASSTGLLSTDTQYF. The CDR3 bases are TGTGCCAGCAGCACGGGTCTACTTAGCACAGATACGCAGTATTTT. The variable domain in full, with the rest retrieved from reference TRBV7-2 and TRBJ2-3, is GAGVSQSPSNKVTEKGKDVELRCDPISGHTALYWYRQSLGQGLEFLIYFQGNSAPDKSGLPSDRFSAERTGGSVSTLTIQRTQQEDSAVYLCASSTGLLSTDTQYFGPGTRLTVL.

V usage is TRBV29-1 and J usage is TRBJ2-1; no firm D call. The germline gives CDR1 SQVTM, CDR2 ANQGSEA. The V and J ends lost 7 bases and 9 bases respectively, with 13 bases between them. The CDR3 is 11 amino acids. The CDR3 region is CSAELGGEQFF. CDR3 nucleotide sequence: TGCAGCGCTGAGCTAGGTGGTGAGCAGTTCTTC.

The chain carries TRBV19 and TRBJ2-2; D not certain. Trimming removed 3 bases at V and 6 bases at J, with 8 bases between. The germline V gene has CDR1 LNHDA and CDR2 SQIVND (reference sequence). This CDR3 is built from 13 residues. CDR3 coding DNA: TGTGCCAGTAGTATCCCAGGTCCCGGGGAGCTGTTTTTT. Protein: CASSIPGPGELFF.

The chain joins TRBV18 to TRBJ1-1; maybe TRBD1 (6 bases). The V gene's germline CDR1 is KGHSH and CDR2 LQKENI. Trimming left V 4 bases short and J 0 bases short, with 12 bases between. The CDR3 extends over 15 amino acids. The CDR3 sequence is CASSRGGKMNTEAFF. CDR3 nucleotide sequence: TGTGCCAGCTCACGGGGGGGCAAAATGAACACTGAAGCTTTCTTT.

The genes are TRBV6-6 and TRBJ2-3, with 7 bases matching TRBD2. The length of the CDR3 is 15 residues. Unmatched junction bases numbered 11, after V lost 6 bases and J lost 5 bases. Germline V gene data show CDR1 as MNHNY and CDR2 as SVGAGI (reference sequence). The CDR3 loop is CASSPPSGTKDTQYF. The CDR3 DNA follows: TGTGCCAGCAGCCCTCCTAGCGGCACGAAAGATACGCAGTATTTT.

The CDR3, as DNA: TGTGCCACCGGTAGGGCGGGAGGGCCACGTGAGCAGTTCTTC. Translating gives CATGRAGGPREQFF. The rearrangement uses TRBV15 and TRBJ2-1; the match to TRBD2 covers 9 bases. Germline CDR1 LNHNV, CDR2 YYDKDF (reference sequence). J gave up 9 bases and V 8 bases, and 11 bases lay outside the gene matches. The CDR3 loop spans 14 amino acids.

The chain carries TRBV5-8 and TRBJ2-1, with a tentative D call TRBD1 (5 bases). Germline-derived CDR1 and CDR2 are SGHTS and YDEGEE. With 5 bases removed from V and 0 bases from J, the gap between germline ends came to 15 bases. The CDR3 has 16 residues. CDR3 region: CASRTPTASSYNEQFF. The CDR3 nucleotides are TGTGCCAGCAGAACCCCGACAGCGAGCTCCTACAATGAGCAGTTCTTC.

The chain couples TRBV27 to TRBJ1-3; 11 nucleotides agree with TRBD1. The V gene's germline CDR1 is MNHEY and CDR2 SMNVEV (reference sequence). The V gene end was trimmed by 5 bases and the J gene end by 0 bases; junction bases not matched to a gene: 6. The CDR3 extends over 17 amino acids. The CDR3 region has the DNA TGTGCCAGCAGTCCTCGGACAGGGGGCGGCTCTGGAAACACCATATATTTT. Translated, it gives CASSPRTGGGSGNTIYF.

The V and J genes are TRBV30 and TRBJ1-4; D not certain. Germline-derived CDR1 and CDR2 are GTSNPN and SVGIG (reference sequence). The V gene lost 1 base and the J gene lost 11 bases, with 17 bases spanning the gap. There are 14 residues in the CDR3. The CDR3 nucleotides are TGTGCCTGGAGTGGAAAAGGGTCCCGAGGGAAACTGTTTTTT. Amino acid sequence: CAWSGKGSRGKLFF.

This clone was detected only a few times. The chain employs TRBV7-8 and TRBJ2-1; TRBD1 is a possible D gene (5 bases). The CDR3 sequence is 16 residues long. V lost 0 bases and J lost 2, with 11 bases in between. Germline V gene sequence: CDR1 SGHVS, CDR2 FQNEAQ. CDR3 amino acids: CASSLAALGPYNEQFF. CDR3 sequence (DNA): TGTGCCAGCAGCTTAGCGGCTTTGGGGCCCTACAATGAGCAGTTCTTC.

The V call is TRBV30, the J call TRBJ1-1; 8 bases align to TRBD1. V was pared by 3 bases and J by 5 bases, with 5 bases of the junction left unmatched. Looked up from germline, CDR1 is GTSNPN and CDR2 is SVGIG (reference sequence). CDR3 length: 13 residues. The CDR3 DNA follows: TGTGCCTGGAGCAAACAGGGGGGGACTGAAGCTTTCTTT. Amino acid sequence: CAWSKQGGTEAFF.

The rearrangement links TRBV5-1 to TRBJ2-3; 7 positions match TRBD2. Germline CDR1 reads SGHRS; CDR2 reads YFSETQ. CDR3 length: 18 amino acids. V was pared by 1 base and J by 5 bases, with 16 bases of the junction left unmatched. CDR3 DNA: TGCGCCAGCAGCTTGTTTGCGGGATCCCACGGGAGGCAAGATACGCAGTATTTT. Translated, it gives CASSLFAGSHGRQDTQYF. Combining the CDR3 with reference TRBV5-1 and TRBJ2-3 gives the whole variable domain KAGVTQTPRYLIKTRGQQVTLSCSPISGHRSVSWYQQTPGQGLQFLFEYFSETQRNKGNFPGRFSGRQFSNSRSEMNVSTLELGDSALYLCASSLFAGSHGRQDTQYFGPGTRLTVL.

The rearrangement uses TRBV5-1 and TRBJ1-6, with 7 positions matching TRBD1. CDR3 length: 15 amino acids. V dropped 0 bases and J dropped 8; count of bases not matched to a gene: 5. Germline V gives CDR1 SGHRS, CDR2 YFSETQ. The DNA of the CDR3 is TGCGCCAGCAGCTTGGGACAGGGAGAATATTCACCCCTCCACTTT. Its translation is CASSLGQGEYSPLHF.

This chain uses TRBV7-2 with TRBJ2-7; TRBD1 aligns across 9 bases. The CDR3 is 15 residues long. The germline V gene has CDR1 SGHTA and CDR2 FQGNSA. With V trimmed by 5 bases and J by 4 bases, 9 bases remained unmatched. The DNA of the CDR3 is TGTGCCAGCAGCCATACAGGGGGCATCAGGTACGAGCAGTACTTC. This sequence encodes CASSHTGGIRYEQYF.

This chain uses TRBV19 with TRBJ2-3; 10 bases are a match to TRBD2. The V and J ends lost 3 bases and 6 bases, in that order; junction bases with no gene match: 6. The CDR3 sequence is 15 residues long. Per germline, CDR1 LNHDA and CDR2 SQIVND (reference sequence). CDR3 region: CASSILAGVLDTQYF. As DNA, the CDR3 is TGTGCCAGTAGTATCCTAGCGGGAGTGCTGGATACGCAGTATTTT.

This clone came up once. The CDR3 loop is CASSSISKWGQVSTGELFF. CDR3 in DNA: TGTGCCAGTAGTTCGATTTCAAAATGGGGACAGGTTTCCACCGGGGAGCTGTTTTTT. V is TRBV19 and J is TRBJ2-2; 8 bases are a match to TRBD1. Germline-derived CDR1 and CDR2 are LNHDA and SQIVND (reference sequence). With V trimmed by 5 bases and J by 4 bases, 18 bases remained unmatched. This CDR3 has 19 amino acids.